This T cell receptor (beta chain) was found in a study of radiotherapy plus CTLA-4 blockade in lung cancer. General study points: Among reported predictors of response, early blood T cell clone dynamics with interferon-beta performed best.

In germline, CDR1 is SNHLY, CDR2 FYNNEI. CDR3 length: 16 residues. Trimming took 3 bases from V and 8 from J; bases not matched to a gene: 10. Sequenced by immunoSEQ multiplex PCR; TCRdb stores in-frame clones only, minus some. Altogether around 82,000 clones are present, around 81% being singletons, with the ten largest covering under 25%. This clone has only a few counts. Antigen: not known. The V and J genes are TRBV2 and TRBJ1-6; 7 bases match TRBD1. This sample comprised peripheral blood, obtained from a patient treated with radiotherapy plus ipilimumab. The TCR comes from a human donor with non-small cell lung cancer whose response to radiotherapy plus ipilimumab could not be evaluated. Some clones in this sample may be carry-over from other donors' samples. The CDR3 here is CASSEEADRNYSPLHF. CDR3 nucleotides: TGTGCCAGCAGTGAGGAGGCGGACAGGAATTATTCACCCCTCCACTTT.